What follows are 9 T cell receptor beta chains derived from one specimen sequenced in a study of cytomegalovirus exposure and HLA in healthy donors. The table came from immunoSEQ multiplex PCR; TCRdb's copy has only in-frame clones and leaves some out. The table records 95,000 to 150,000 clones, around 90% of them present only once. The sequenced sample consisted of PBMCs. The receptors shown here come from a young woman in good health and CMV-seronegative.

This clone has just a few counts. The chain recombines TRBV2 with TRBJ1-2; D might be TRBD1 (5 bases). This CDR3 is built from 12 residues. Germline V gives CDR1 SNHLY, CDR2 FYNNEI. Trimming stripped 6 bases from V and 2 bases from J, with 7 bases between. DNA for the CDR3: TGTGCCAGCAGGGGGCCGAACTATGGCTACACCTTC. This encodes CASRGPNYGYTF.

The V call is TRBV2, the J call TRBJ1-2; TRBD1 matches 8 bases. Trimming removed 1 base from V and 8 bases from J; junction bases left unmatched: 6. The CDR3 is made up of 14 amino acids. Germline V gene lookup returns CDR1 SNHLY and CDR2 FYNNEI. For the CDR3, the DNA is TGTGCCAGCAGTGAAGGGACAGGGAGGACGGGCTACACCTTC. Amino acid sequence: CASSEGTGRTGYTF. Together with reference TRBV2 and TRBJ1-2, the CDR3 gives the full variable domain: EPEVTQTPSHQVTQMGQEVILRCVPISNHLYFYWYRQILGQKVEFLVSFYNNEISEKSEIFDDQFSVERPDGSNFTLKIRSTKLEDSAMYFCASSEGTGRTGYTFGSGTRLTVV.

This clone was seen a handful of times. The V call is TRBV7-2, the J call TRBJ1-1; the D gene is possibly TRBD1 (6 bases). The CDR3 runs 14 residues. Germline V gene sequence: CDR1 SGHTA, CDR2 FQGNSA. With 1 base removed from V and 2 bases from J, the gap between germline ends came to 8 bases. The CDR3 protein is CASSLGRGNTEAFF. Here the CDR3 DNA reads TGTGCCAGCAGCTTAGGCAGGGGAAACACTGAAGCTTTCTTT. Supplemented by reference TRBV7-2 and TRBJ1-1, the full variable domain reads GAGVSQSPSNKVTEKGKDVELRCDPISGHTALYWYRQSLGQGLEFLIYFQGNSAPDKSGLPSDRFSAERTGGSVSTLTIQRTQQEDSAVYLCASSLGRGNTEAFFGQGTRLTVV.

The rearrangement joins TRBV9 to TRBJ2-4; 14 bases line up with TRBD2. The CDR3 is 21 amino acids. The V gene's germline CDR1 is SGDLS and CDR2 YYNGEE. J was trimmed by 0 bases and V by 2 bases; bases with no gene match: 13. CDR3 bases: TGTGCCAGCAGCGTCGCCCGACTAGCGGGAGGGGGCCTCATAGCCAAAAACATTCAGTACTTC. Amino acids: CASSVARLAGGGLIAKNIQYF.

The chain combines TRBV27 with TRBJ2-7; TRBD1 aligns across 7 bases. With 0 bases clipped from V and 0 bases from J, the junction kept 2 bases outside the gene matches. Germline CDR1 reads MNHEY; CDR2 reads SMNVEV (reference sequence). This CDR3 comprises 15 residues. DNA of the CDR3: TGTGCCAGCAGTTTATCTTGGGACAGCTCCTACGAGCAGTACTTC. Protein product: CASSLSWDSSYEQYF.

This clone was counted a few times. The rearrangement uses TRBV28 and TRBJ2-7, with D perhaps matching TRBD1 (6 bases). CDR3 length: 13 residues. With 2 bases removed from V and 1 base from J, the gap between germline ends came to 6 bases. Germline CDR1 reads MDHEN; CDR2 reads SYDVKM. The CDR3 loop is CASSLGQSYEQYF. The CDR3 DNA is TGTGCCAGCAGTTTAGGACAGTCCTACGAGCAGTACTTC.

This clone was recorded only once. The gene calls are TRBV5-1 and TRBJ2-5, with 8 bases identical to TRBD2. The CDR3 consists of 16 residues. Losses at the gene ends were 4 bases for V and 2 bases for J; bases not matched to a gene: 10. Germline CDR1 reads SGHRS; CDR2 reads YFSETQ. Written as DNA, the CDR3 is TGCGCCAGCAGCCCGGGGGGGTCTAGCGGACAAGAGACCCAGTACTTC. Protein: CASSPGGSSGQETQYF.

The chain recombines TRBV5-4 with TRBJ2-5; D may be TRBD2 (7 bases). Trimming shortened V by 4 bases and J by 5 bases, and 12 bases separated the two germline ends. The CDR3 is 13 amino acids. Germline V gene sequence: CDR1 SGHNT, CDR2 YYREEE (reference sequence). Here the CDR3 reads CASSLQGGETQYF. As DNA, the CDR3 is TGTGCCAGCAGCCTACAGGGAGGGGAGACCCAGTACTTC.

This chain joins TRBV5-1 and TRBJ2-7; D might be TRBD1 (6 bases). This CDR3 has 14 amino acids. V was shortened by 6 bases and J by 0 bases, with 13 bases between the two germline ends. Germline lookup yields CDR1 SGHRS and CDR2 YFSETQ. CDR3 loop: CASKQGASSYEQYF. CDR3 sequence (DNA): TGCGCCAGCAAACAGGGAGCGAGCTCCTACGAGCAGTACTTC. Supplemented by reference TRBV5-1 and TRBJ2-7, the full variable domain reads KAGVTQTPRYLIKTRGQQVTLSCSPISGHRSVSWYQQTPGQGLQFLFEYFSETQRNKGNFPGRFSGRQFSNSRSEMNVSTLELGDSALYLCASKQGASSYEQYFGPGTRLTVT.